The 30 T cell receptor beta chains given below trace back to one sample, sequenced in a study of Graves' ophthalmopathy and Graves' hyperthyroidism. From RNA, the CDR3 regions of TCR beta chains were amplified and sequenced. First-round RT-PCR used HTBI primers; second-round multiplex PCR followed. One entry per CDR3 protein, called by TCRdb with MiXCR from the multiplex PCR reads. The data contain hundreds of thousands of distinct CDR3 sequences, 15% to 17% of them seen just once; the ten biggest clones take up roughly 7%. Sequencing used peripheral blood. The source is a woman aged 18-35 years with stable Graves' hyperthyroidism.

This clonotype was counted ten times or more. This chain connects TRBV7-2 to TRBJ1-5; D is uncertain. This CDR3 is 13 amino acids long. From germline, CDR1 is SGHTA and CDR2 FQGNSA. The V end lost 4 bases, the J end lost 4 bases, and 8 bases lay between the germline ends. CDR3: CASSSLLNQPQHF. As DNA, the CDR3 is TGTGCCAGCAGCTCCCTACTAAATCAGCCCCAGCATTTT.

This clonotype was counted ten times or more. This chain joins TRBV5-1 and TRBJ2-7; TRBD2 matches 7 bases. Trimming took 5 bases from V and 0 from J; bases not matched to a gene: 5. The CDR3 totals 14 residues. Germline lookup yields CDR1 SGHRS and CDR2 YFSETQ. CDR3 sequence (DNA): TGCGCCAGCAGTTCGCGGGGGAGCTCCTACGAGCAGTACTTC. This encodes CASSSRGSSYEQYF.

Many counts were recorded for this clonotype. CDR3 protein: CSARDREGSYEQYF. CDR3 DNA sequence: TGCAGTGCTAGAGATCGGGAGGGAAGCTACGAGCAGTACTTC. V gene TRBV20-1 combines with J gene TRBJ2-7; 8 nucleotides line up with TRBD2. V was clipped by 0 bases and J by 3 bases; unmatched bases: 4. The CDR3 contains 14 residues. In germline, CDR1 is DFQATT, CDR2 SNEGSKA (reference sequence).

This clonotype came up many times. V and J are TRBV12-3 or TRBV12-4 and TRBJ1-1, with 7 bases identical to TRBD1. The junction had 11 bases not matched to a gene; V was cut back by 5 bases and J by 5 bases. This CDR3 is 15 amino acids long. The CDR3: CASSRTGSQGTEAFF. CDR3 nucleotides: TGTGCCAGCAGTAGGACAGGAAGTCAGGGGACTGAAGCTTTCTTT.

The chain has TRBV18 and TRBJ1-2; 8 bases agree with TRBD1. With 2 bases clipped from V and 2 bases from J, the junction kept 4 bases outside the gene matches. The CDR3 loop spans 15 amino acids. In germline, CDR1 is KGHSH, CDR2 LQKENI. CDR3 region: CASSPSGTGNYGYTF. For the CDR3, the DNA is TGTGCCAGCTCACCATCCGGGACAGGCAACTATGGCTACACCTTC.

The table lists this clonotype with many counts. V usage is TRBV6-1 and J usage is TRBJ2-2; no firm D call. Trimming cost V 4 bases and J 5 bases, with 14 bases left between them. The CDR3 has 15 residues. Germline CDR1 and CDR2: MNHNS and SASEGT. This CDR3 is CASSVWAPGTGELFF. The CDR3 DNA sequence: TGTGCCAGCAGTGTGTGGGCCCCGGGTACCGGGGAGCTGTTTTTT.

At least ten counts were recorded for this clonotype. This rearrangement joins TRBV6-5 to TRBJ1-2; D gene ambiguous. The germline V gene encodes CDR1 MNHEY and CDR2 SVGAGI. The CDR3 has 13 residues. V was clipped by 0 bases and J by 3 bases, with 5 bases between them. CDR3 protein: CASSYSGHYGYTF. The CDR3 DNA reads TGTGCCAGCAGTTACTCAGGACACTATGGCTACACCTTC.

This clonotype was found many times. The V gene is TRBV24-1, the J gene TRBJ1-1; possibly TRBD1 for D (6 bases). In germline, CDR1 is KGHDR, CDR2 SFDVKD. This CDR3 contains 15 residues. V dropped 3 bases and J dropped 3 bases, with 13 bases sitting between them. CDR3 region: CATSDPSGGHTEAFF. CDR3 bases: TGTGCCACCAGTGATCCCTCGGGGGGCCACACTGAAGCTTTCTTT.

At least ten counts were recorded for this clonotype. The chain couples TRBV12-3 or TRBV12-4 to TRBJ2-2; TRBD1 is a possible D gene (5 bases). V was trimmed by 7 bases and J by 5 bases, leaving 14 bases between them. CDR3 length: 14 residues. CDR3 in amino acids: CASNLMQGTGELFF. The CDR3 nucleotides are TGTGCCAGCAACTTAATGCAGGGTACCGGGGAGCTGTTTTTT.

As to this clonotype: One base away lies a much larger clone, so this may be a sequencing read error. This rearrangement joins TRBV20-1 to TRBJ2-7; D is possibly TRBD1 (5 bases). The CDR3 runs to 11 residues. CDR1 is DFQATT and CDR2 is SNEGSKA in the germline V gene (reference sequence). V lost 7 bases and J lost 3, with 10 bases in between. In nucleotides, the CDR3 is TGCAGTGGGACATCCGACTACGAGCAGTACTTC. Residues: CSGTSDYEQYF.

This clonotype appeared many times. The rearrangement joins TRBV20-1 to TRBJ2-7; D is unclear. The V gene lost 2 bases and the J gene lost 0 bases, with 17 bases spanning the gap. Germline CDR1 and CDR2: DFQATT and SNEGSKA (reference sequence). This CDR3 contains 16 residues. The chain's CDR3 is CSARLHGLPSSYEQYF. CDR3 bases: TGCAGTGCTAGACTCCACGGGCTACCGAGCTCCTACGAGCAGTACTTC.

This clonotype has at least ten counts. The gene calls are TRBV10-3 and TRBJ2-7, with TRBD2 identical over 10 bases. Germline CDR1 and CDR2: ENHRY and SYGVKD. With 11 bases clipped from V and 0 bases from J, the junction kept 13 bases outside the gene matches. The CDR3 runs 16 residues. The CDR3 sequence is CAAEKAGGYSSYEQYF. As DNA, the CDR3 is TGTGCCGCCGAAAAAGCGGGGGGGTATAGCTCCTACGAGCAGTACTTC.

There are many counts of this clonotype. This sequence joins TRBV27 and TRBJ1-6; D is perhaps TRBD1 (5 bases). Trimming removed 5 bases from V and 8 bases from J, with 7 bases in between. This CDR3 comprises 12 residues. Germline values: CDR1 MNHEY, CDR2 SMNVEV (reference sequence). The CDR3 coding sequence is TGTGCCAGCAGTCAGACAGATTCACCCCTCCACTTT. It translates to CASSQTDSPLHF.

This clonotype was seen ten or more times. The chain employs TRBV24-1 and TRBJ2-7; a weak D match, TRBD1 (5 bases). This CDR3 contains 13 residues. Trimming left V 4 bases short and J 3 bases short, with 9 bases between. From germline, CDR1 is KGHDR and CDR2 SFDVKD. The DNA for the CDR3 is TGTGCCACCAGTGACCAGGGTCTCTACGAGCAGTACTTC. This encodes CATSDQGLYEQYF.

Concerning this clonotype: The junction does not match germline at one end; this may be a read error. The chain couples TRBV19 to TRBJ1-2, with no clear D. CDR1 LNHDA and CDR2 SQIVND come from the germline V gene (reference sequence). The CDR3 has 10 residues. The CDR3 DNA follows: TGTGCCAGTAGTGACTATGGCTTCACCTTC. It codes for CASSDYGFTF.

Ten or more counts support this clonotype. J is TRBJ2-7 and V is TRBV19, with D perhaps TRBD1 or TRBD2 (6 bases each). The CDR3 runs to 16 residues. Between the trimmed V and J ends, which lost 5 bases and 2 bases, there was a span of 19 bases. Germline CDR1 LNHDA, CDR2 SQIVND (reference sequence). The CDR3 region has the DNA TGTGCCAGTAGTCGCTCGGACAGAGGAGGGCCCTACGAGCAGTACTTC. The encoded protein is CASSRSDRGGPYEQYF.

This clonotype was seen repeatedly, ten times or more. The CDR3 nucleotides are TGTGCCAGCTCCCTCTATGAAGGCTACACCTTC. Amino acid sequence: CASSLYEGYTF. The chain uses TRBV6-1 and TRBJ1-2, with no clear D. CDR1 MNHNS and CDR2 SASEGT come from the germline V gene. This CDR3 has 11 amino acids. Trimming removed 8 bases from V and 8 bases from J, with 12 bases in between.

This clonotype came up many times. The chain has TRBV6-1 and TRBJ2-5, with D perhaps assigned TRBD1 or TRBD2 (5 bases each). Near its end, the DNA agrees better with TRBJ2-4, so the J call may be wrong. This CDR3 spans 13 amino acids. Germline CDR1 MNHNS, CDR2 SASEGT. Here the CDR3 DNA reads TGTGCCAGCAGTGAAGCTGGGGGAAACATTCAGTACTTC. Translated, it gives CASSEAGGNIQYF.

In its sample, this clonotype was seen many times. The V call is TRBV6-1, the J call TRBJ1-3, with D hard to call. V gave up 8 bases and J gave up 7 bases, with 15 bases separating them. The germline CDR1 and CDR2 sequences are MNHNS and SASEGT. This CDR3 is built from 13 residues. The CDR3 DNA sequence: TGTGCCAGCCGGAATGAAGCTCGGAACACCATATATTTT. Protein: CASRNEARNTIYF.

The table lists this clonotype with many counts. The chain combines TRBV7-2 with TRBJ2-2; D ambiguous. The CDR3 runs to 14 residues. The V end lost 5 bases, the J end lost 5 bases, and 12 bases lay between the germline ends. Germline-derived CDR1 and CDR2 are SGHTA and FQGNSA. The CDR3 region is CASSPESRTGELFF. Here the CDR3 DNA reads TGTGCCAGCAGCCCGGAGAGCCGGACCGGGGAGCTGTTTTTT.

Ten or more counts support this clonotype. The chain's CDR3 is CASMPLTVGYEQYF. The CDR3 bases are TGTGCCAGCATGCCCCTGACAGTTGGGTACGAGCAGTACTTC. The chain links TRBV6-1 to TRBJ2-7, with D possibly TRBD1 on 5 matching bases. The germline V and J ends were trimmed by 7 bases and 4 bases, with 17 bases remaining between them. CDR3 length: 14 residues. CDR1 and CDR2 (germline): MNHNS, SASEGT.

The CDR3 is CSVMGFLGELFF. The CDR3 DNA is TGCAGTGTGATGGGGTTTTTAGGGGAGCTGTTTTTT. The V gene is TRBV20-1, the J gene TRBJ2-2; D is undetermined. CDR1 and CDR2 (germline): DFQATT, SNEGSKA (reference sequence). CDR3 length: 12 residues. The V gene lost 7 bases and the J gene lost 8 bases, with 14 bases spanning the gap.

This clonotype was counted at least ten times. This sequence joins TRBV12-3 or TRBV12-4 and TRBJ1-1, with a weak D call TRBD1 (5 bases). The germline V and J ends were trimmed by 5 bases and 4 bases, with 14 bases remaining between them. This CDR3 comprises 14 residues. The CDR3 region is CASSRWTGGTEAFF. The CDR3 DNA follows: TGTGCCAGCAGTCGATGGACGGGGGGCACTGAAGCTTTCTTT.

This clonotype was found many times. J is TRBJ1-1 and V is TRBV20-1; D may be TRBD1 (6 bases). CDR1 is DFQATT, CDR2 SNEGSKA, per germline (reference sequence). CDR3 size: 13 residues. The CDR3 protein is CRGQSGANTEAFF. CDR3 sequence (DNA): TGCAGGGGTCAATCGGGGGCCAACACTGAAGCTTTCTTT.

At least ten counts were recorded for this clonotype. The genes are TRBV5-1 and TRBJ2-2, with 8 bases fitting TRBD1. V dropped 3 bases and J dropped 4; count of bases not matched to a gene: 5. CDR1 and CDR2 from the germline V gene are SGHRS and YFSETQ. This CDR3 has 15 residues. The CDR3 region has the DNA TGCGCCAGCAGCTGGACAGGGCTTTCCACCGGGGAGCTGTTTTTT. Protein: CASSWTGLSTGELFF.

The table lists this clonotype with many counts. Germline is not matched at one junction end, which may reflect a read error. DNA for the CDR3: TGTGCCAGCAGTTACTCGAAGACCGGGGAGCTGTTTTTT. As protein: CASSYSKTGELFF. J is TRBJ2-2 and V is TRBV6-5; the D is unclear. CDR3 length equals 13 residues. Germline V CDR1 and CDR2: MNHEY, SVGAGI.

The V and J genes are TRBV20-1 and TRBJ2-1, with D maybe TRBD2 (5 bases). V was pared by 3 bases and J by 10 bases, with 22 bases between. The length of the CDR3 is 15 residues. Germline V gene sequence: CDR1 DFQATT, CDR2 SNEGSKA (reference sequence). The CDR3 loop reads CSASLWSLGGNEQFF. In DNA, the CDR3 is TGCAGTGCTAGTTTGTGGTCACTAGGAGGTAACGAGCAGTTCTTC.

The chain combines TRBV28 with TRBJ2-7; 7 bases agree with TRBD1. This CDR3 comprises 14 residues. Germline V lookup: CDR1 MDHEN, CDR2 SYDVKM. V shed 7 bases and J 2 bases; nucleotides not matched to a gene: 8. The CDR3 nucleotides are TGTGCCAGCACCGCCGGGACAGAAGCCTACGAGCAGTACTTC. This gives the protein CASTAGTEAYEQYF.

This clonotype was counted at least ten times. The V call is TRBV19, the J call TRBJ1-6; tentative D call: TRBD1 (6 bases). Trimming pared 7 bases from V and 5 bases from J, leaving 12 bases between. CDR3 length: 14 residues. Germline V gives CDR1 LNHDA, CDR2 SQIVND (reference sequence). The CDR3 sequence: CASKVTGNNSPLHF. The CDR3 bases are TGTGCCAGTAAGGTTACAGGGAATAATTCACCCCTCCACTTT.

This clonotype was seen repeatedly, ten times or more. The chain combines TRBV29-1 with TRBJ1-1; D remains unclear. V was trimmed by 7 bases and J by 5 bases, leaving 20 bases between them. This CDR3 region has 14 residues. Germline CDR1 and CDR2: SQVTM and ANQGSEA. CDR3 nucleotide sequence: TGCAGCGCCGATCGTGGAGGCGCTAGTACTGAAGCTTTCTTT. It is translated as CSADRGGASTEAFF.